The 5 T cell receptor beta chains below come from one sample, sequenced in a study of shared clonotypes between healthy human individuals. CD45RO-negative CD8 cells positively selected for CCR7 made up the naive population, which excluded terminally differentiated effector memory CD45RA+ cells. The protocol was immunoSEQ multiplex PCR, while the TCRdb copy is restricted to in-frame clones and leaves out a portion. The table includes over 800,000 clones, 80% to 95% detected once. Sequenced input: naive CD8+ T cells sorted from blood. These receptor sequences come from a man aged 25-45 years in good health.

This chain links TRBV7-8 with TRBJ2-7; TRBD2 agrees at 10 bases. The CDR3 runs to 15 residues. Germline V gene data show CDR1 as SGHVS and CDR2 as FQNEAQ. Trimming took 1 base from V and 4 from J; bases not matched to a gene: 4. CDR3 DNA sequence: TGTGCCAGCAGCTTAGAAGGGACTAGCGTGTACGAGCAGTACTTC. Residues: CASSLEGTSVYEQYF.

The V gene is TRBV7-9, the J gene TRBJ2-5; 9 bases are a match to TRBD1. Trimming cost V 1 base and J 0 bases; bases outside gene matches: 12. This CDR3 is 19 amino acids long. CDR1 and CDR2 from the germline V gene are SEHNR and FQNEAQ (reference sequence). The CDR3 sequence is CASSLDVLGQGNHQETQYF. The CDR3 nucleotides read TGTGCCAGCAGCTTAGATGTACTGGGACAGGGCAATCACCAAGAGACCCAGTACTTC.

This clone was detected only a few times. This sequence joins TRBV9 and TRBJ1-1, with 9 bases lining up with TRBD1. This CDR3 comprises 14 residues. V gave up 3 bases and J gave up 4 bases; unmatched junction bases: 4. The germline V gene has CDR1 SGDLS and CDR2 YYNGEE. The CDR3: CASSDRGLSTEAFF. CDR3 nucleotide sequence: TGTGCCAGCAGCGACAGGGGGCTAAGCACTGAAGCTTTCTTT.

This rearrangement joins TRBV7-6 to TRBJ2-7, with unresolved D. Trimming stripped 1 base from V and 0 bases from J, with 7 bases between. In germline, CDR1 is SGHVS, CDR2 FNYEAQ. CDR3 length: 14 residues. Here the CDR3 DNA reads TGTGCCAGCAGCTTAGGGGCTAGCTCCTACGAGCAGTACTTC. This encodes CASSLGASSYEQYF.

This clone was observed a single time. The chain has TRBV19 and TRBJ2-3, with D maybe TRBD1 (6 bases). Deletions cut 3 bases from V and 3 bases from J, with 10 bases between. The CDR3 length is 14 residues. The germline V gene encodes CDR1 LNHDA and CDR2 SQIVND (reference sequence). CDR3 amino acids: CASSIGTSTDTQYF. Written as DNA, the CDR3 is TGTGCCAGTAGTATCGGGACATCTACAGATACGCAGTATTTT. The full variable domain, its missing parts supplied by reference TRBV19 and TRBJ2-3, is DGGITQSPKYLFRKEGQNVTLSCEQNLNHDAMYWYRQDPGQGLRLIYYSQIVNDFQKGDIAEGYSVSREKKESFPLTVTSAQKNPTAFYLCASSIGTSTDTQYFGPGTRLTVL.